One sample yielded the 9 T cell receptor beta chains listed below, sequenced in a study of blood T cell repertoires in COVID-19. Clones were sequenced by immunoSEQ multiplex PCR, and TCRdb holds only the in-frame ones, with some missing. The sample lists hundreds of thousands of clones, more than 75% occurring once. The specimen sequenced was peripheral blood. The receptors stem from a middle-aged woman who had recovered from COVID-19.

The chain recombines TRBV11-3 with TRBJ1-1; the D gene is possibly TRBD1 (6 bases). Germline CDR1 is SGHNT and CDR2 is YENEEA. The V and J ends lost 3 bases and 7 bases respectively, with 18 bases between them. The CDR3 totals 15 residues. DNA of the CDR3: TGTGCCAGCAGCTTGGGGGGGCAGGCAAAAAGTGAAGCTTTCTTT. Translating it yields CASSLGGQAKSEAFF.

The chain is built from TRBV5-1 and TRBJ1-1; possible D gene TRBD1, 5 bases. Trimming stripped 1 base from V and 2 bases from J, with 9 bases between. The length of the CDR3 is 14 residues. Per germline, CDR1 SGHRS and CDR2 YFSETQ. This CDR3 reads CASSLRGDNTEAFF. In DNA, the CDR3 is TGCGCCAGCAGCTTGAGGGGTGACAACACTGAAGCTTTCTTT.

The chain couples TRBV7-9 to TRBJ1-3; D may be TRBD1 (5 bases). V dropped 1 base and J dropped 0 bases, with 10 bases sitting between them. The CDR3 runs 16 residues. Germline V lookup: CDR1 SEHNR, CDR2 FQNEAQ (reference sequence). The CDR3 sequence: CASSLGGAPSGNTIYF. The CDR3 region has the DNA TGTGCCAGCAGCTTAGGGGGCGCACCCTCTGGAAACACCATATATTTT.

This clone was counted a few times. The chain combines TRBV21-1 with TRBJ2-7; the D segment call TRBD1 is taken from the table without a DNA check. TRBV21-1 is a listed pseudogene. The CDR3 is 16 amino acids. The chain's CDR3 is CASSKVRAGVSYEQYV. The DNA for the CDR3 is TGTGCCAGCAGCAAAGTGAGGGCAGGGGTTTCCTACGAGCAGTACGTC.

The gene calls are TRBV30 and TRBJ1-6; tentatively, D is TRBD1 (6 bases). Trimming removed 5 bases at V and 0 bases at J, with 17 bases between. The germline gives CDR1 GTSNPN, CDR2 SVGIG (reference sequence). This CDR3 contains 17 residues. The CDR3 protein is CAWSTQGLSSYNSPLHF. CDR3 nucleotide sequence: TGTGCCTGGTCAACCCAGGGGTTGAGCTCCTATAATTCACCCCTCCACTTT.

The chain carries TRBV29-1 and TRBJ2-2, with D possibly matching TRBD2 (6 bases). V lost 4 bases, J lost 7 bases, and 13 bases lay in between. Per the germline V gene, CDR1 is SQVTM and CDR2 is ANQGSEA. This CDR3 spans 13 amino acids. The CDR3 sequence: CSVVDPAGGELFF. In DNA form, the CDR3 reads TGCAGCGTTGTGGACCCAGCGGGCGGGGAGCTGTTTTTT.

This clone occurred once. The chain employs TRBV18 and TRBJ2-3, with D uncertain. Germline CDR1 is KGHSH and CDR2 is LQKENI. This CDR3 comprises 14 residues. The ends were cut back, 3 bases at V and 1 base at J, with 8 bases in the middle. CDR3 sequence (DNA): TGTGCCAGCTCACCCCTAATGGGCACAGATACGCAGTATTTT. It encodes CASSPLMGTDTQYF.

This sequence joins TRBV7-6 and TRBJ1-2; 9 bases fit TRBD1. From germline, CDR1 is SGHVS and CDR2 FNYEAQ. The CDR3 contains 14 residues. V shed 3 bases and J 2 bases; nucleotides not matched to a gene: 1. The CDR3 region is CASSLGQGNYGYTF. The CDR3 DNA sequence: TGTGCCAGCAGCTTGGGACAGGGCAACTATGGCTACACCTTC.

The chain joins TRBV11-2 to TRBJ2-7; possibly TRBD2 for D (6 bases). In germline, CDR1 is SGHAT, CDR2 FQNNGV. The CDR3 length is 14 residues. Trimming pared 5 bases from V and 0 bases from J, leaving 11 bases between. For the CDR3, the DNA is TGTGCCAGCAGCCCCGTGGGGGGCTCCTACGAGCAGTACTTC. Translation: CASSPVGGSYEQYF.